What follows describes a single T cell receptor beta chain. This clone's antigen is unknown. Base qualities are missing; no much larger clone stands one base away. The germline V gene sets CDR1 to MDHEN and CDR2 to SYDVKM. The CDR3 has 14 amino acids, counting the end cysteine and phenylalanine. Of the read, only the CDR3 DNA is kept; its 42 bases are in frame from base 1. Ends trimmed: V by 6 bases, J by 7 bases; bases unmatched to a gene: 10. Participants in the prospective study were aged about 18 to 90 years, lived in 24 United States geographic areas, and enrolled through a virtual design. To assign participants to cohorts, the prospective study relied on clinical history that participants themselves reported in a screening survey and a study questionnaire. Recovered participants in ImmuneRACE Cohort 3 were defined by two consecutive negative NP/OP PCR tests, clearance by a healthcare professional, or resolution of symptoms. Mobile phlebotomists in the prospective study collected whole blood, serum and a nasopharyngeal or oropharyngeal swab from every participant. Prospective study participants could optionally give additional blood draws and questionnaires over an approximately two-month period. Before DNA extraction, blood samples from the prospective study were shipped at room temperature or frozen.

This entry is derived from a study of blood T cell repertoires in COVID-19 (dated by TCRdb to the early 2020s). Looking at the study overall: Samples covering the acute and convalescent phases of COVID-19 were provided by collaborators in the United States, Italy and Spain. The repertoires were made available in a free public database intended to serve as a resource for research on the immune response to SARS-CoV-2. HLA class I and class II types, where available, came from metadata supplied by the sample provider rather than from assay-based typing. The samples were drawn from the first 160 participants of the ongoing ImmuneRACE study and from under 1,500 subjects provided by 6 global collaborators. The sample metadata nearly always contained a de-identified subject ID, COVID-19 status, age in years and sex. The dataset comprised deeply sampled blood TCRbeta repertoires from subjects exposed to, actively infected with, or recovered from COVID-19. The material from the prospective study consisted of cDNA or gDNA derived from T cells, B-cell-depleted T cells, or PBMCs.

What the authors observed across the whole study: Clinical and demographic metadata were provided uncurated, with the amount varying by source and participant.

TCRbeta CDR3 regions were amplified from genomic DNA using the immunoSEQ Assay, a bias-controlled multiplex PCR. In the original analysis: Within the assay, amplification of reference gene primers was used to estimate how many nucleated cells each sample contained. To quantify the absolute abundance of each unique TCRbeta CDR3 rearrangement, sequence reads were collapsed and filtered. For each sample, productive Simpson clonality was calculated as the square root of Simpson's diversity index over productive rearrangements. In TCRdb, the immuneACCESS table is reduced to in-frame sequences with V and J assigned. These tables do not hold every clone; where another copy was compared, an unresolved V gene accounts for under half, and the others remain unexplained. D and trimming were read from the DNA, whereas the V and J calls and clone size are those reported in that table. The table for this sample lists approximately 470,000 clones; around 90% of them were counted only once. About 0.65% of the sample is held by the ten biggest clonotypes.

The sequenced sample was PBMCs or T cells enriched from blood (not recorded which). This clonotype was sampled from a young woman who had recovered from COVID-19. The chain joins TRBV28 to TRBJ2-7, with TRBD1 identical over 9 junction bases. Read as DNA, the sequence is TGTGCCAGCAGACAACAGGGGGCGAAGGGAGAGCAGTACTTC. This yields the protein CASRQQGAKGEQYF.